The present T cell receptor beta chain was sequenced within a study of OX40 agonist ivuxolimab in advanced cancers. The CDR3 length is 15 residues. V gave up 3 bases and J gave up 2 bases, with 14 bases separating them. CDR1 and CDR2 from the germline V gene are SGHVS and FNYEAQ. On this clone itself: The antigen remains undetermined.

Study-level results: Near-lowest levels of clonal expansion characterized partial responders at 0.1-3.0 mg/kg. At doses 0.1 to 3.0 mg/kg, CD4+ and CD8+ clones expanded. CD8+ T cells showed, on average, more clonal expansion than CD4+ cells.

Using immunoSEQ multiplex PCR, the repertoire was profiled, and TCRdb retains in-frame clones only, with some absent. The sample yields approximately 30,000 clones, around 88% seen once. The rearrangement uses TRBV7-6 and TRBJ2-7, with D unresolved. Material: CD4+ or CD8+ T cells sorted from blood, obtained in a trial of the OX40 agonist ivuxolimab. This receptor was obtained from an adult with an advanced solid tumor such as melanoma, head and neck, liver or kidney cancer. In DNA form, the CDR3 reads TGTGCCAGCAGCTTTCCGGGCGCTGAACCCTACGAGCAGTACTTC. Its protein is CASSFPGAEPYEQYF.